Below, one TCR beta chain is given with its context. The antigen is not known. Germline loops: CDR1 WSHSY, CDR2 SAAADI. The CDR3 loop spans 14 amino acids. V was trimmed by 3 bases and J by 4 bases, leaving 12 bases between them. The method was immunoSEQ multiplex PCR; TCRdb's version includes in-frame clones alone and lacks a portion of them. Of 85,000 to 100,000 clones detected, 85% to 90% appear once; the ten largest clones hold 0.095% to 0.11%. This sample was included in a study of graft-versus-host responses after intestinal transplantation. Study background: Recipients had transplants, and these were multivisceral, liver-intestinal, or isolated intestinal. Anti-thymocyte globulin was used for induction in all recipients, who then took tacrolimus and steroids for approximately 3 years.

The study's findings and limits: Allograft clonal ratios (graft-versus-host to host-versus-graft) were high in patients who had graft-donor T cell macrochimerism. GvH clones were identified in recipient marrow, with some first appearing in ileum or blood.

The receptor was derived from a human donor who received an intestinal transplant. The specimen comprised unstimulated CD4+ T cells sorted from spleen or lymph node cells, sampled before intestinal transplant. The rearrangement joins TRBV10-2 to TRBJ1-2; possibly TRBD1 for D (6 bases). The DNA for the CDR3 is TGCGCCAGCAGTGATTTTTCAGGGGCCTATGGCTACACCTTC. Protein sequence: CASSDFSGAYGYTF.